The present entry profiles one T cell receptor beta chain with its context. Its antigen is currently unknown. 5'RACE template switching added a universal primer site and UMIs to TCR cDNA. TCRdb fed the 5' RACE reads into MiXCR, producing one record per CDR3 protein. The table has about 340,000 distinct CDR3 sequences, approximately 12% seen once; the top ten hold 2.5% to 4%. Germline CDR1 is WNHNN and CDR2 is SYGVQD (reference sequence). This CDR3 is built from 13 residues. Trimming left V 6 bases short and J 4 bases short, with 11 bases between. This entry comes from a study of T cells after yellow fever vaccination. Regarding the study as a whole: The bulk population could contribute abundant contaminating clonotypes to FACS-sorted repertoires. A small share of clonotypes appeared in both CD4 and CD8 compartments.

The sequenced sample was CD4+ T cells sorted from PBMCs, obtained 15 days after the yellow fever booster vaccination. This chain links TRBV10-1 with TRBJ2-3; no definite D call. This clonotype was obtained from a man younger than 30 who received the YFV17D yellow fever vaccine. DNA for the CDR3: TGCGCCAGCAGCGACTCAAGGGCAGATACGCAGTATTTT. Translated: CASSDSRADTQYF.